The text below deals with one TCR beta chain. Investigators isolated RNA and reverse transcribed it into cDNA to act as the sequencing template. This table comes from immunoSEQ multiplex PCR, and its TCRdb copy is limited to in-frame clones, with some not included. The sample lists 200,000 to 250,000 clones, roughly 44% occurring once. Trimming stripped 3 bases from V and 6 bases from J, with 21 bases between. Germline loops: CDR1 KGHSH, CDR2 LQKENI. The CDR3 is 16 residues long. Stated treatment: oral pan-JAK inhibitor, 5-10 mg twice daily. These data are taken from a study of CD8+ T cells in alopecia areata.

V gene TRBV18 combines with J gene TRBJ2-7; TRBD1 is a possible D gene (6 bases). The TCR comes from a human donor with alopecia areata. Source: CD4+ T cells sorted from blood, taken at approximately week 36, from a patient treated with tofacitinib. The CDR3 DNA reads as TGTGCCAGCTCACCGTTCCGGGACAACTTTAAGGGCGAGCAGTACTTC. This codes for CASSPFRDNFKGEQYF.